Each of the 8 T cell receptor beta chains below was sequenced from the same sample in a study of regulatory T cells in long-lasting Graves disease. Time point specified: newly diagnosed GD, antithyroid drugs for less than 3 months. Scientists built the TCR library using RNA that was extracted from PBMCs. Library construction for TCR beta used iRepertoire HTBI primers and Arm-PCR of CDR3 regions. MiXCR, applied by TCRdb to the multiplex PCR reads, yields one record per CDR3 protein. The table shows roughly 500,000 distinct CDR3 sequences, with approximately 15% occurring only once. A further study also used this sample, focusing on T cells in Graves' hyperthyroidism and ophthalmopathy.

Sequencing was performed on peripheral blood mononuclear cells (PBMCs), taken at new diagnosis, from a patient treated with antithyroid drugs. The receptors here all came from a man aged 25-45 years with Graves disease.

This clonotype has a handful of counts. The rearrangement joins TRBV20-1 to TRBJ1-4; no reliable D call. Trimming removed 5 bases from V and 5 bases from J, with 12 bases in between. The length of the CDR3 is 13 residues. From germline, CDR1 is DFQATT and CDR2 SNEGSKA (reference sequence). The CDR3 loop reads CSAPHRSNEKLFF. As DNA, the CDR3 is TGCAGTGCTCCTCATAGGTCGAATGAAAAACTGTTTTTT.

This clonotype was counted only a few times. The chain employs TRBV20-1 and TRBJ1-6, with 9 positions matching TRBD1. With 3 bases clipped from V and 9 bases from J, the junction kept 9 bases outside the gene matches. Germline V gene lookup returns CDR1 DFQATT and CDR2 SNEGSKA (reference sequence). The CDR3 sequence is 15 residues long. This CDR3 reads CSASIGTGSVSPLHF. The CDR3 coding sequence is TGCAGTGCTAGTATCGGGACAGGGAGTGTTTCACCCCTCCACTTT.

V and J are TRBV7-3 and TRBJ1-1; no clear D. Germline V gives CDR1 SGHTA, CDR2 FQGTGA. This CDR3 contains 13 residues. V was pared by 9 bases and J by 4 bases, with 15 bases between. The DNA of the CDR3 is TGTGCCAGTTCTTACGGGGTGGTCACTGAAGCTTTCTTT. This encodes CASSYGVVTEAFF.

Many counts were recorded for this clonotype. The chain combines TRBV2 with TRBJ2-1, with D maybe TRBD1 (6 bases). V dropped 5 bases and J dropped 3 bases, with 8 bases sitting between them. Germline lookup yields CDR1 SNHLY and CDR2 FYNNEI. The CDR3 runs 13 residues. The CDR3 coding sequence is TGTGCCAGCAGTCGGACAGACTACAATGAGCAGTTCTTC. Amino acid sequence: CASSRTDYNEQFF.

This clonotype was seen repeatedly, ten times or more. The junction shows a germline mismatch at one end, possibly a read error. V is TRBV6-2 or TRBV6-3 and J is TRBJ2-7; D is perhaps TRBD1 or TRBD2 (5 bases each). CDR1 is MNHEY, CDR2 SVGEGT, per germline. The CDR3 covers 12 residues. Written as DNA, the CDR3 is TGTGCCAGCAGTTACCCCGGGACCCGCTTCGACTTC. It specifies CASSYPGTRFDF.

This chain links TRBV29-1 with TRBJ2-6; no clear D gene. Germline loops: CDR1 SQVTM, CDR2 ANQGSEA. The V end lost 7 bases, the J end lost 0 bases, and 13 bases lay between the germline ends. The CDR3 has 15 amino acids. CDR3 amino acids: CSAEGHGSGANVLTF. CDR3 nucleotides: TGCAGCGCCGAAGGTCATGGCTCTGGGGCCAACGTCCTGACTTTC.

The chain employs TRBV19 and TRBJ2-3; D is undetermined. This CDR3 comprises 16 residues. Germline CDR1 and CDR2: LNHDA and SQIVND (reference sequence). The V and J ends lost 2 bases and 4 bases respectively, with 16 bases between them. The CDR3 protein is CASSIMTSFTPDTQYF. In DNA, the CDR3 is TGTGCCAGTAGTATAATGACTTCATTCACTCCAGATACGCAGTATTTT.

This clonotype was found many times. CDR3 amino acids: CSVDANTEAFF. The CDR3 nucleotides are TGCAGCGTTGACGCGAACACTGAAGCTTTCTTT. The chain uses TRBV29-1 and TRBJ1-1; D unclear. The CDR3 length is 11 residues. The ends were cut back, 3 bases at V and 1 base at J, with 3 bases in the middle. Germline V gene sequence: CDR1 SQVTM, CDR2 ANQGSEA.